Listed below are T cell receptor beta chains from one sample, sequenced in a study of post-analysis software for immune sequencing data. TCRdb re-called the PCR reads with MiXCR, one entry per CDR3 protein. In the table there are approximately 730,000 distinct CDR3 sequences, roughly 30% of which are singletons. Sequencing used blood. The receptors were gathered from a girl between 10 and 17 years old with multiple sclerosis. The CDR3 runs from the conserved cysteine through the conserved F or W. D genes are given only for firm matches. The size field is filled for only some rows; it gives once, few, many or a size class.

clone size,D gene,V gene,J gene,CDR3 DNA,CDR3 protein
few,NA,TRBV12-3/TRBV12-4,TRBJ1-5,TGTGCCAGCAGAACCGGGACAACTAATCAGCCCCAGCATTTT,CASRTGTTNQPQHF
NA,TRBD2,TRBV5-5,TRBJ2-1,TGTGCCAGCAGCCCCAGTGGCGGGGGGAACAATGAGCAGTTCTTC,CASSPSGGGNNEQFF
NA,TRBD1,TRBV7-9,TRBJ1-4,TGTGCCAGCAGCCCCTGGGGTACAGGGGGCTTCGGTGAAAAACTGTTTTTT,CASSPWGTGGFGEKLFF
NA,NA,TRBV20-1,TRBJ1-5,TGCAGTGCCCGCCTGGGTTTTACCGGGGGCAATCAGCCCCAGCATTTT,CSARLGFTGGNQPQHF
NA,NA,TRBV7-2,TRBJ2-2,TGTGCCAGCAGCGCCCGAGGCGGGCCGAACACCGGGGAGCTGTTTTTT,CASSARGGPNTGELFF
few,NA,TRBV3-1,TRBJ2-7,TGTGCCAGCAGCCCACACCCCTCCGGGGCCTACGAGCAGTACTTC,CASSPHPSGAYEQYF
NA,TRBD2,TRBV7-2,TRBJ2-1,TGTGCCAGCAGCTTAGGACTAGCGCAAAACAATGAGCAGTTCTTC,CASSLGLAQNNEQFF
few,NA,TRBV18,TRBJ2-5,TGTGCCAGCTCGCGCTACGGGGGGCTGGAGACCCAGTACTTC,CASSRYGGLETQYF
NA,TRBD1,TRBV20-1,TRBJ2-1,TGCAGTGCTAGCGATCCGGGACAGGGGGCGGGTGAGCAGTTCTTC,CSASDPGQGAGEQFF
NA,NA,TRBV2,TRBJ2-7,TGTGCCACCACCGGAGAGGGCCGCTACGAGCAGTACTTC,CATTGEGRYEQYF
few,NA,TRBV20-1,TRBJ1-5,TGCAGTGCTAGACACCAAGGGCAGCCCCAGCATTTT,CSARHQGQPQHF
few,NA,TRBV20-1,TRBJ1-5,TGCAGTGCTAGAGATTTCCGGGGGGCTCAGCCCCAGCATTTT,CSARDFRGAQPQHF
few,NA,TRBV20-1,TRBJ2-3,TGCAGTGCTAGCCGGGGGTTCACAGATACGCAGTATTTT,CSASRGFTDTQYF
few,NA,TRBV15,TRBJ2-1,TGTGCCACCAGCAGAGTCTTTGGCAGTGAGCAGTTCTTC,CATSRVFGSEQFF
NA,TRBD2,TRBV3-1,TRBJ2-3,TGTGCCAGCAGCCAGGAAGCGGGAATATACACAGATACGCAGTATTTT,CASSQEAGIYTDTQYF
few,TRBD1,TRBV3-1,TRBJ2-1,TGTGCCAGCAGCCCTAATGACAGGGGGCGCGGCAATGAGCAGTTCTTC,CASSPNDRGRGNEQFF
NA,TRBD2,TRBV7-2,TRBJ2-1,TGCGCCAGCAGCTTAGGACGCTCGGCGGGGGGACCCTACAATGAGCAGTTCTTC,CASSLGRSAGGPYNEQFF
many,TRBD2,TRBV28,TRBJ2-7,TGTGCCAGCATAGCGACGGTTGGAGCGGGGAGCTCCTACGAGCAGTACTTC,CASIATVGAGSSYEQYF
few,NA,TRBV7-9,TRBJ1-1,TGTGCCAGCAGCTCCTTGGAGGGCACTGAAGCTTTCTTT,CASSSLEGTEAFF
NA,TRBD1,TRBV20-1,TRBJ2-7,TGCAGTGCTAGAGACGGACAGGGAAACGTTTACGAGCAGTACTTC,CSARDGQGNVYEQYF
NA,NA,TRBV29-1,TRBJ1-4,TGCAGCGCTGGGGCAGGTCCTAATGAAAAACTGTTTTTT,CSAGAGPNEKLFF
many,NA,TRBV6-5,TRBJ2-3,TGTGCCAGCAGTTACTCAAGCAGGGCTGATACGCAGTATTTT,CASSYSSRADTQYF
few,NA,TRBV28,TRBJ2-7,TGTGCCAGCAACACGCTGACACAAATTCCCTACGAGCAGTACTTC,CASNTLTQIPYEQYF
few,NA,TRBV28,TRBJ2-3,TGTGCCAGCAGTTGGCCTTACGCAGATACGCAGTATTTT,CASSWPYADTQYF
NA,TRBD2,TRBV7-9,TRBJ2-1,TGTGCCAGCAGCCCGACTAGCGGGAGGGCCAGGGGCAATGAGCAGTTCTTC,CASSPTSGRARGNEQFF
NA,TRBD1,TRBV7-2,TRBJ2-1,TGTGCCAGCAGCCAGGGGGCGGCCGGTGAGCAGTTCTTC,CASSQGAAGEQFF
once,TRBD2,TRBV12-3/TRBV12-4,TRBJ2-1,TGTGCCAGCGGTTTGGCCGGGACTAGCGTTTATGAGCAGTTCTTC,CASGLAGTSVYEQFF
NA,NA,TRBV6-6,TRBJ2-3,TGTGCCAGCAGTTCTGACACTTCTAGCACAGATACGCAGTATTTT,CASSSDTSSTDTQYF
few,TRBD2,TRBV5-1,TRBJ2-5,TGCGCCAGCAGCCCCGCAACTAGCGGGAGGCAAGAGACCCAGTACTTC,CASSPATSGRQETQYF
once,NA,TRBV7-2,TRBJ1-5,TGTGCCAGCAGCTTAGCCCTTCCCGGACGCGGGGCCAATCAGCCCCAGCATTTT,CASSLALPGRGANQPQHF
NA,NA,TRBV5-5,TRBJ1-2,TGTGCCAGCAGCCGAATGCCCCTTACTGGTGGCTACACCTTC,CASSRMPLTGGYTF
NA,NA,TRBV18,TRBJ2-2,TGTGCCAGCTCACCACGTGACCTGCCTGCAGGCGAGCTGTTTTTT,CASSPRDLPAGELFF
many,TRBD2,TRBV4-1,TRBJ2-1,TGCGCCAGCAGCCATAGCGGGAGACGGGCCTACAATGAGCAGTTCTTC,CASSHSGRRAYNEQFF
NA,TRBD2,TRBV20-1,TRBJ2-2,TGCAGTGCTAGAGATCCAGGACTAGCGCCTACTGGGGAGCTGTTTTTT,CSARDPGLAPTGELFF
NA,TRBD1,TRBV12-3/TRBV12-4,TRBJ2-5,TGTGCCAGCAGGCGGGACAGGGGCCTCCCGGAGACCCAGTACTTC,CASRRDRGLPETQYF
few,TRBD1,TRBV20-1,TRBJ1-6,TGCAGTGCAAGGGACAGGCGGTCACCCCTCCACTTT,CSARDRRSPLHF
few,TRBD1,TRBV29-1,TRBJ1-1,TGCAGCGTCGCCAAGACAGGGGGGAACACTGAAGCTTTCTTT,CSVAKTGGNTEAFF
NA,NA,TRBV29-1,TRBJ1-1,TGCAGCGGATTTGACGGGCCAAAAGCTTTCTTT,CSGFDGPKAFF
NA,NA,TRBV5-1,TRBJ2-1,TGCGCCGGCAGTCTCACTGCGGGTAACAATGAGCAGTTCTTC,CAGSLTAGNNEQFF
NA,TRBD1,TRBV20-1,TRBJ2-3,TGCAGTGCTACGACAGGGTTCAAGTCGCCCGATACGCAGTATTTT,CSATTGFKSPDTQYF
NA,NA,TRBV7-2,TRBJ1-6,TGTGCCAGCAGCTTCGGGAGGGGAGGGTCACCCCTCCACTTT,CASSFGRGGSPLHF
few,NA,TRBV29-1,TRBJ2-1,TGCAGCGTTGAAACTCTAGCGACCGTCTACAATGAGCAGTTCTTC,CSVETLATVYNEQFF
few,NA,TRBV7-2,TRBJ1-2,TGTGCCAGCAGCTTAGATTCGTCCGCTACAGATGGCTACACCTTC,CASSLDSSATDGYTF
few,NA,TRBV4-3,TRBJ2-1,TGCGCCAGCAGCCCCCGACTACTCTACAATGAGCAGTTCTTC,CASSPRLLYNEQFF
few,NA,TRBV10-3,TRBJ2-5,TGTGCCATCAGTGAGTCGAAGGGGTCTGCGGCAGAGACCCAGTACTTC,CAISESKGSAAETQYF
few,TRBD2,TRBV11-2,TRBJ2-3,TGTGCCAGCAGCTTATTTGTGTATCGTGGGCTAGCGGGAGGACCTAGCACAGATACGCAGTATTTT,CASSLFVYRGLAGGPSTDTQYF
few,NA,TRBV6-2/TRBV6-3,TRBJ2-7,TGTGCCAGCAGTTACGATCTGCACCCTTCGTACGAGCAGTACTTC,CASSYDLHPSYEQYF
many,TRBD1,TRBV4-3,TRBJ2-7,TGCGCCAGCAGCCAAGAGAGGGGGCCATCCTACGAGCAGTACTTC,CASSQERGPSYEQYF
NA,NA,TRBV25-1,TRBJ1-4,TGTGCCAGCAGTGATAGGCGGGGCGGTGAAAAACTGTTTTTT,CASSDRRGGEKLFF
NA,NA,TRBV7-7,TRBJ2-5,TGTGCTAGCAGCCCAGAATATGGACAGCAAGAGACCCAGTACTTC,CASSPEYGQQETQYF
NA,NA,TRBV7-9,TRBJ2-3,TGTGCCAGCAAAACGTCGACTCCAGATACGCAGTATTTT,CASKTSTPDTQYF
NA,NA,TRBV4-1,TRBJ1-3,TGCGCCAGCAGCCAAGAGGGACACCCTTACACCATATATTTT,CASSQEGHPYTIYF
NA,NA,TRBV7-2,TRBJ1-4,TGTGCCAGCAGCTTAGAAGACAGCGCAACTAATGAAAAACTGTTTTTT,CASSLEDSATNEKLFF
NA,TRBD1,TRBV7-8,TRBJ1-6,TGTGCCAGCAGCTCACTCGACAGGGGATTTTCTTCACCCCTCCACTTT,CASSSLDRGFSSPLHF